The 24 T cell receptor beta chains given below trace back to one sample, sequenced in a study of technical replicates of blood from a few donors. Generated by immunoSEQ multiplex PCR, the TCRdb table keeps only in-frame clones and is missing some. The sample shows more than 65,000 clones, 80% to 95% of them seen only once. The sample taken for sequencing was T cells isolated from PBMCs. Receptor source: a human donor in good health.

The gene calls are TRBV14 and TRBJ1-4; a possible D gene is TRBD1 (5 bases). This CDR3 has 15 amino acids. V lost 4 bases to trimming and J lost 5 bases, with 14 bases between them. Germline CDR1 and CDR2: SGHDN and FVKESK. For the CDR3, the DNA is TGTGCCAGCAGCCCGCTTCCGACAGAAAATGAAAAACTGTTTTTT. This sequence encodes CASSPLPTENEKLFF. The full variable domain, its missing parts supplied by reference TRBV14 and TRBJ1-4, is EAGVTQFPSHSVIEKGQTVTLRCDPISGHDNLYWYRRVMGKEIKFLLHFVKESKQDESGMPNNRFLAERTGGTYSTLKVQPAELEDSGVYFCASSPLPTENEKLFFGSGTQLSVL.

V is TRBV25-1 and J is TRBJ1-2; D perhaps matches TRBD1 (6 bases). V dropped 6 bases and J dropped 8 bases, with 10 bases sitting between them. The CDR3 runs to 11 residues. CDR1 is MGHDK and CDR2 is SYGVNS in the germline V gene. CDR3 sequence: CASRQGPGYTF. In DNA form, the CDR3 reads TGTGCCAGCAGACAGGGTCCCGGCTACACCTTC.

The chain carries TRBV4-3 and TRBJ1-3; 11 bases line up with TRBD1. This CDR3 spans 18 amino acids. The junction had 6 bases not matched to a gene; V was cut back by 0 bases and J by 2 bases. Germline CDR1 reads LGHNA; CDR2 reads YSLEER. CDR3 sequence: CASSQEWGTGGAGNTIYF. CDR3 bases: TGCGCCAGCAGCCAAGAATGGGGGACAGGGGGTGCTGGAAACACCATATATTTT.

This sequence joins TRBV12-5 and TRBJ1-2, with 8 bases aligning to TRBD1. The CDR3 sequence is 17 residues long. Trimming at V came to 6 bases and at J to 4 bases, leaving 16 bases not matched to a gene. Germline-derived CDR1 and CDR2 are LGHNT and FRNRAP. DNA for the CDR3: TGTGCTAGTGGGGACGAGACAGGGGCGGAGGGCGGCTATGGCTACACCTTC. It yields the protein CASGDETGAEGGYGYTF.

DNA of the CDR3: TGTGCCAGCCAGTGGAACGGACACCGTGAAAAACTGTTTTTT. Translating gives CASQWNGHREKLFF. V is TRBV7-2 and J is TRBJ1-4; the D gene is possibly TRBD1 (5 bases). The CDR3 sequence is 14 residues long. V lost 8 bases and J 7 bases, leaving 17 bases between the germline ends. Germline V gene data show CDR1 as SGHTA and CDR2 as FQGNSA.

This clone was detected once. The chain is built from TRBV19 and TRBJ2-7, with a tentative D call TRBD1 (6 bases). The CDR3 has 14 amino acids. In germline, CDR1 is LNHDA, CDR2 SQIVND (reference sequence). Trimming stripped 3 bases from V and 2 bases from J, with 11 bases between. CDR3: CASSIYGGAYEQYF. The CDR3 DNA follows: TGTGCCAGTAGTATTTATGGGGGCGCCTACGAGCAGTACTTC.

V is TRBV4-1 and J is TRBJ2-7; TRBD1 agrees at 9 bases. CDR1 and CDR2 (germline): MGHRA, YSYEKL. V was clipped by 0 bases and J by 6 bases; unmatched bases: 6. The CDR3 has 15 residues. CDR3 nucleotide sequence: TGCGCCAGCAGCCAAGAGGGGGGGACAGGGTTCGAGCAGTACTTC. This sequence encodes CASSQEGGTGFEQYF.

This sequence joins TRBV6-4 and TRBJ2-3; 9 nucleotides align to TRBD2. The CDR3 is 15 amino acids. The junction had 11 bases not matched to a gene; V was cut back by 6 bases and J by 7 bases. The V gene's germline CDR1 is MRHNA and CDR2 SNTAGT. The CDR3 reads CASRETSGPTHTQYF. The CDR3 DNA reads TGTGCCAGCAGGGAGACTAGCGGACCTACTCATACGCAGTATTTT.

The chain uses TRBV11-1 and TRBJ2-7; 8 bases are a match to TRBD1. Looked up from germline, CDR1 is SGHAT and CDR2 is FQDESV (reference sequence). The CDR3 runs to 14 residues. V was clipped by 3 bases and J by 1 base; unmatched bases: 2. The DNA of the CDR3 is TGTGCCAGCAGCTTCCGGGACAGGTCCTACGAGCAGTACTTC. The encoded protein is CASSFRDRSYEQYF.

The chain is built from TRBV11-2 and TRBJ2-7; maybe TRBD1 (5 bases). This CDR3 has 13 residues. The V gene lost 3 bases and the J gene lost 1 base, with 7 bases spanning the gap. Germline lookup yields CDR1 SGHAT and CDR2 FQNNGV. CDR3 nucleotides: TGTGCCAGCAGCTTCCGACAGTCCTACGAGCAGTACTTC. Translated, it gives CASSFRQSYEQYF.

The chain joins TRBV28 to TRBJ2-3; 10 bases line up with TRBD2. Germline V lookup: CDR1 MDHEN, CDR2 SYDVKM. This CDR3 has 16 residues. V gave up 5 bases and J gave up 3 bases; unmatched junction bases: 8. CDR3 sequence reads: CASSASSGRGTDTQYF. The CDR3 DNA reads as TGTGCCAGCAGTGCTTCGAGCGGGAGGGGTACAGATACGCAGTATTTT.

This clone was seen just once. The CDR3 nucleotides read TGTGCCATCAGTGAGACATACGCAGGGGAAAACACCGGGGAGCTGTTTTTT. It encodes CAISETYAGENTGELFF. J is TRBJ2-2 and V is TRBV10-3; D may be TRBD1 (6 bases). The V and J ends lost 2 bases and 2 bases respectively, with 15 bases between them. Germline loops: CDR1 ENHRY, CDR2 SYGVKD. The CDR3 sequence is 17 residues long.

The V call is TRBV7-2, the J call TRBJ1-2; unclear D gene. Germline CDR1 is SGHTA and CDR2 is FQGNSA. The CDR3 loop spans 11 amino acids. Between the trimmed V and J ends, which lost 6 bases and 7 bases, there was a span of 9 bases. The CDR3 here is CASSPGSGYTF. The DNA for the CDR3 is TGTGCCAGCAGTCCCGGGTCTGGCTACACCTTC. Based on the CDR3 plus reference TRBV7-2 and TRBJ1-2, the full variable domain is GAGVSQSPSNKVTEKGKDVELRCDPISGHTALYWYRQSLGQGLEFLIYFQGNSAPDKSGLPSDRFSAERTGGSVSTLTIQRTQQEDSAVYLCASSPGSGYTFGSGTRLTVV.

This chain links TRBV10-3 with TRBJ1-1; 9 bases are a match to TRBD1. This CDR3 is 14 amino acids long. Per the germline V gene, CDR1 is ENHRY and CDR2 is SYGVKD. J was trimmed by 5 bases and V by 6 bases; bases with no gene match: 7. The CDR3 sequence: CAIRIDRGGTEAFF. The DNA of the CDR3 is TGTGCCATCAGAATAGACAGGGGGGGAACTGAAGCTTTCTTT.

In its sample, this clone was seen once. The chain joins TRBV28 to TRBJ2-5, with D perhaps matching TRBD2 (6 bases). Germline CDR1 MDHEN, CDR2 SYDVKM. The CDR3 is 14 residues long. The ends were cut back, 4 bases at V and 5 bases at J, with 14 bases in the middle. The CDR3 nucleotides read TGTGCCAGCAGTTCGTGGGAGGATGGCGAGACCCAGTACTTC. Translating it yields CASSSWEDGETQYF.

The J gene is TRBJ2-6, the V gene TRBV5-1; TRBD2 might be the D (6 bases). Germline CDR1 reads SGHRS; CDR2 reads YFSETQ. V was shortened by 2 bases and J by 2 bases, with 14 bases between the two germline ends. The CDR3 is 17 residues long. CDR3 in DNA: TGCGCCAGCAGCTTTGGACGCGGGGTCCCTGGGGCCAACGTCCTGACTTTC. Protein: CASSFGRGVPGANVLTF.

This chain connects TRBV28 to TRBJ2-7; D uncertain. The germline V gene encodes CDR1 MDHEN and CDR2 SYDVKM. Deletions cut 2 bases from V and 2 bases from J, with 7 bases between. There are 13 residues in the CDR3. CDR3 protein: CASSLDSAYEQYF. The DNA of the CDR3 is TGTGCCAGCAGTTTAGACTCCGCCTACGAGCAGTACTTC.

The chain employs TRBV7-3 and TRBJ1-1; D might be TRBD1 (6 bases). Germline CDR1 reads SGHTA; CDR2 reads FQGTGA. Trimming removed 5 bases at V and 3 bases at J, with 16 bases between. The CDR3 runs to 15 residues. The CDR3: CASSLTYRADTEAFF. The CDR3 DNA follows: TGTGCCAGCAGCCTTACTTACAGGGCCGACACTGAAGCTTTCTTT.

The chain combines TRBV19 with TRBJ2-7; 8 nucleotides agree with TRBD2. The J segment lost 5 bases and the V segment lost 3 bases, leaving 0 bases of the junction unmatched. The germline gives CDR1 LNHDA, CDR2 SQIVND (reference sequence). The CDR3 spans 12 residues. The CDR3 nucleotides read TGTGCCAGTAGTATCGGGGGGGACGAGCAGTACTTC. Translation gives CASSIGGDEQYF. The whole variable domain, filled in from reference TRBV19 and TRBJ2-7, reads DGGITQSPKYLFRKEGQNVTLSCEQNLNHDAMYWYRQDPGQGLRLIYYSQIVNDFQKGDIAEGYSVSREKKESFPLTVTSAQKNPTAFYLCASSIGGDEQYFGPGTRLTVT.

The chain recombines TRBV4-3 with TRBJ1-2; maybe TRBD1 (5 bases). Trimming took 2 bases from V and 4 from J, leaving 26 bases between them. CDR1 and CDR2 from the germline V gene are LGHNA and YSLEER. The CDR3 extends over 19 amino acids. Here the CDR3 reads CASSQYEGGDEDWLYGYTF. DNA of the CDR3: TGCGCCAGCAGCCAATATGAGGGAGGGGATGAGGACTGGCTCTATGGCTACACCTTC.

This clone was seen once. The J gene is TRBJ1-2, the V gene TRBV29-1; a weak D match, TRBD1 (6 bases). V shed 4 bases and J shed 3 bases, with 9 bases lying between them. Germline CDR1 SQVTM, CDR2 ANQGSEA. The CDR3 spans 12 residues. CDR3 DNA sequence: TGCAGCGTTGTACAGGGTGACTATGGCTACACCTTC. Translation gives CSVVQGDYGYTF.

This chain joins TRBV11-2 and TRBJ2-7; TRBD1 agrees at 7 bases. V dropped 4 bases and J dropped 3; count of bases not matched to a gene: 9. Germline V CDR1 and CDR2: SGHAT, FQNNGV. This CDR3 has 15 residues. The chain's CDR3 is CASSSVGTVRYEQYF. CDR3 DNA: TGTGCCAGCAGCTCAGTTGGGACAGTCCGCTACGAGCAGTACTTC.

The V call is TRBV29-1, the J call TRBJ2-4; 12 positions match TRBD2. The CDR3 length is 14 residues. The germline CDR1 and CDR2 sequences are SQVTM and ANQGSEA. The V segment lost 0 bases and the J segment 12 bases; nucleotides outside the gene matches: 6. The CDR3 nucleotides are TGCAGCGTTGAAGATCAACTAGCGGGAGGAGCTCAGTACTTC. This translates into CSVEDQLAGGAQYF.

CDR3 nucleotide sequence: TGTGCCAGCAGCTTTAGCCCCGGAGTTAGCACAGATACGCAGTATTTT. It yields the protein CASSFSPGVSTDTQYF. This rearrangement joins TRBV11-1 to TRBJ2-3; the D is unclear. The CDR3 contains 16 residues. V shed 3 bases and J shed 0 bases, with 13 bases lying between them. Germline V CDR1 and CDR2: SGHAT, FQDESV (reference sequence).